The 27 T cell receptor beta chains reported below all come from one sample, sequenced in a study of patients and donors after allogeneic stem cell transplantation. TCRdb re-called the RT-PCR reads with MiXCR, one entry per CDR3 protein. Here the sample spans approximately 410,000 distinct CDR3 sequences, under 20% being singletons. Sequences were obtained from blood, either unsorted or a sorted T cell fraction (not recorded which). These receptors came from a human donor who was either an allogeneic HSCT recipient or a stem cell or donor lymphocyte infusion donor (not recorded which). It is not recorded whose cells these are; they may come from a transplant donor.

This clonotype was detected only a few times. V usage is TRBV6-6 and J usage is TRBJ2-5; D is undetermined. V lost 7 bases to trimming and J lost 7 bases, with 16 bases between them. This CDR3 region has 13 residues. Germline values: CDR1 MNHNY, CDR2 SVGAGI (reference sequence). CDR3 sequence: CASTTPGSGTQYF. In DNA form, the CDR3 reads TGTGCCAGCACGACTCCCGGCTCGGGGACCCAGTACTTC.

The chain employs TRBV27 and TRBJ1-1, with D unclear. V dropped 5 bases and J dropped 8 bases, with 15 bases sitting between them. The length of the CDR3 is 13 residues. The germline V gene encodes CDR1 MNHEY and CDR2 SMNVEV (reference sequence). The CDR3 sequence: CASSAPPKLEAFF. The DNA for the CDR3 is TGTGCCAGCAGTGCCCCACCCAAGCTCGAAGCTTTCTTT.

This clonotype appeared a few times. The V gene is TRBV29-1, the J gene TRBJ1-1; D not resolved. Germline CDR1 and CDR2: SQVTM and ANQGSEA. V dropped 7 bases and J dropped 6 bases, with 12 bases sitting between them. CDR3 length: 11 amino acids. This CDR3 reads CSGALRAEAFF. The DNA of the CDR3 is TGCAGCGGGGCGTTGAGGGCTGAAGCTTTCTTT.

This clonotype was found a few times. The CDR3 reads CASSQDTSGAQNEQFF. CDR3 DNA: TGCGCCAGCAGCCAAGATACTAGCGGGGCCCAAAATGAGCAGTTCTTC. The rearrangement uses TRBV4-3 and TRBJ2-1, with TRBD2 identical over 10 bases. Looked up from germline, CDR1 is LGHNA and CDR2 is YSLEER. The CDR3 contains 16 residues. Unmatched junction bases numbered 6, after V lost 0 bases and J lost 7 bases.

The rearrangement joins TRBV2 to TRBJ2-1, with D uncertain. The CDR3 sequence is 12 residues long. The V and J ends lost 3 bases and 9 bases respectively, with 9 bases between them. Per the germline V gene, CDR1 is SNHLY and CDR2 is FYNNEI. The CDR3 spells CASSEVVCEQFF. Written as DNA, the CDR3 is TGTGCCAGCAGTGAGGTGGTTTGTGAGCAGTTCTTC.

The rearrangement uses TRBV5-1 and TRBJ2-3, with 8 positions matching TRBD2. Trimming removed 4 bases from V and 1 base from J; junction bases left unmatched: 5. The CDR3 totals 15 residues. From germline, CDR1 is SGHRS and CDR2 YFSETQ. The CDR3 spells CASSRPSGRTDTQYF. The DNA for the CDR3 is TGCGCCAGCAGCCGACCTAGCGGGCGCACAGATACGCAGTATTTT.

This clonotype was detected a few times. The rearrangement joins TRBV7-2 to TRBJ1-4; weak D call: TRBD1 (6 bases). V was trimmed by 6 bases and J by 1 base, leaving 12 bases between them. CDR1 is SGHTA, CDR2 FQGNSA, per germline. The CDR3 is made up of 15 amino acids. CDR3 nucleotide sequence: TGTGCCAGCAGGACACAGGGACGAACTAATGAAAAACTGTTTTTT. Residues: CASRTQGRTNEKLFF.

The V and J genes are TRBV20-1 and TRBJ2-7; 8 positions match TRBD2. CDR1 is DFQATT, CDR2 SNEGSKA, per germline (reference sequence). The CDR3 has 12 amino acids. V gave up 6 bases and J gave up 3 bases; unmatched junction bases: 4. The CDR3 DNA is TGCAGTGCCAGGGGACTAGTCTACGAGCAGTACTTC. Protein: CSARGLVYEQYF.

In this sample, this clonotype turned up a few times. CDR3 in DNA: TGTGCCAGCAGCCCCACCCAGGGCCGATCCTACGAGCAGTACTTC. It encodes CASSPTQGRSYEQYF. V usage is TRBV14 and J usage is TRBJ2-7, with D possibly TRBD1 on 5 matching bases. The CDR3 has 15 amino acids. Trimming took off 4 bases at V and 1 base at J, with 14 bases between the two ends. The germline V gene has CDR1 SGHDN and CDR2 FVKESK.

The J gene is TRBJ2-1, the V gene TRBV5-1, with TRBD1 identical over 9 bases. The CDR3 runs to 16 residues. Germline CDR1 and CDR2: SGHRS and YFSETQ. The junction had 9 bases not matched to a gene; V was cut back by 4 bases and J by 4 bases. DNA of the CDR3: TGCGCCAGCAGCGGACCGGGACAGGGACTTTACAATGAGCAGTTCTTC. Encoded protein: CASSGPGQGLYNEQFF. Complete variable domain (other parts from reference TRBV5-1 and TRBJ2-1): KAGVTQTPRYLIKTRGQQVTLSCSPISGHRSVSWYQQTPGQGLQFLFEYFSETQRNKGNFPGRFSGRQFSNSRSEMNVSTLELGDSALYLCASSGPGQGLYNEQFFGPGTRLTVL.

The J gene is TRBJ1-1, the V gene TRBV18, with 7 bases identical to TRBD1. Per germline, CDR1 KGHSH and CDR2 LQKENI. This CDR3 has 15 residues. The V and J ends lost 3 bases and 1 base, in that order; junction bases with no gene match: 5. CDR3 coding DNA: TGTGCCAGCTCACCTGACAGGGCTAGGAACACTGAAGCTTTCTTT. Protein product: CASSPDRARNTEAFF.

This sequence joins TRBV18 and TRBJ2-2, with 10 positions matching TRBD2. The trim removed 3 bases at V and 0 bases at J, leaving 10 bases unmatched. In germline, CDR1 is KGHSH, CDR2 LQKENI. The CDR3 is 19 amino acids. The CDR3 is CASSPMVIAGGSNTGELFF. The CDR3 bases are TGTGCCAGCTCACCGATGGTGATAGCGGGAGGTTCGAACACCGGGGAGCTGTTTTTT.

This clonotype was detected ten times or more. This chain links TRBV12-3 or TRBV12-4 with TRBJ1-5, with D perhaps matching TRBD1 (6 bases). The CDR3 is made up of 15 amino acids. The V and J ends lost 3 bases and 0 bases respectively, with 9 bases between them. The DNA for the CDR3 is TGTGCCAGCAGTTTCAGGGGCTATAGCAATCAGCCCCAGCATTTT. It codes for CASSFRGYSNQPQHF.

The chain carries TRBV5-4 and TRBJ2-2; unclear D gene. Per germline, CDR1 SGHNT and CDR2 YYREEE (reference sequence). V gave up 7 bases and J gave up 0 bases, with 10 bases separating them. The CDR3 totals 14 residues. The CDR3 loop is CASLEQTNTGELFF. In nucleotides, the CDR3 is TGTGCCAGCTTAGAACAGACGAACACCGGGGAGCTGTTTTTT.

A few counts support this clonotype. The V call is TRBV7-9, the J call TRBJ2-7, with a possible D match to TRBD1 (5 bases). CDR3 length equals 14 residues. Germline V gives CDR1 SEHNR, CDR2 FQNEAQ (reference sequence). Trimming took 3 bases from V and 2 from J, leaving 11 bases between them. The CDR3 coding sequence is TGTGCCAGCAGCTTCCCCGACAGCACCTACGAGCAGTACTTC. Translation: CASSFPDSTYEQYF.

This clonotype was found a few times. The gene calls are TRBV20-1 and TRBJ2-1; 8 bases are shared with TRBD2. The CDR3 sequence is 17 residues long. CDR1 is DFQATT, CDR2 SNEGSKA, per germline (reference sequence). Losses at the gene ends were 3 bases for V and 2 bases for J; bases not matched to a gene: 12. In DNA form, the CDR3 reads TGCAGTGCTAGGGCCCAAAGGCGGGGGGTCACCTACAATGAGCAGTTCTTC. Protein: CSARAQRRGVTYNEQFF.

This clonotype was detected a few times. J is TRBJ1-2 and V is TRBV12-3 or TRBV12-4; 8 bases line up with TRBD1. This CDR3 contains 12 residues. The J segment lost 8 bases and the V segment lost 5 bases, leaving 4 bases of the junction unmatched. The CDR3 region is CASSTTGVGYTF. The CDR3 coding sequence is TGTGCCAGCAGTACGACAGGGGTCGGCTACACCTTC.

The gene calls are TRBV5-6 and TRBJ2-1, with D perhaps matching TRBD2 (5 bases). Germline V lookup: CDR1 SGHDT, CDR2 YYEEEE. The V end was cut by 0 bases, the J end by 6 bases, with 13 bases between. The CDR3 is 15 residues long. CDR3 sequence: CASSLVTGNSNEQFF. The CDR3 nucleotides are TGTGCCAGCAGCTTGGTCACGGGGAATTCCAATGAGCAGTTCTTC.

This clonotype has a handful of counts. This chain links TRBV5-5 with TRBJ2-5, with D possibly TRBD1 on 6 matching bases. V was trimmed by 1 base and J by 3 bases, leaving 16 bases between them. Germline loops: CDR1 SGHKS, CDR2 YYEKEE (reference sequence). This CDR3 contains 16 residues. The CDR3 sequence is CASSLWPTGFKETQYF. As DNA, the CDR3 is TGTGCCAGCAGCTTGTGGCCAACAGGGTTCAAAGAGACCCAGTACTTC.

This sequence joins TRBV4-1 and TRBJ2-5, with D perhaps matching TRBD1 or TRBD2 (5 bases each). This CDR3 spans 18 amino acids. Per germline, CDR1 MGHRA and CDR2 YSYEKL. Between the trimmed V and J ends, which lost 0 bases and 2 bases, there was a span of 19 bases. CDR3 in DNA: TGCGCCAGCAGCCAAGATGGCGACTCCCCGGGGCCTCAAGAGACCCAGTACTTC. Translated, it gives CASSQDGDSPGPQETQYF.

This clonotype has ten or more counts. CDR3 DNA sequence: TGTGCCAGCAGTTTTCATGTAAACACCATATATTTT. Amino acid sequence: CASSFHVNTIYF. The chain has TRBV12-3 or TRBV12-4 and TRBJ1-3; D call uncertain. Between the trimmed V and J ends, which lost 3 bases and 6 bases, there was a span of 6 bases. This CDR3 is built from 12 residues.

This clonotype was picked up a small number of times. The chain joins TRBV25-1 to TRBJ2-1; D perhaps matches TRBD2 (7 bases). CDR3 size: 13 residues. Trimming pared 4 bases from V and 11 bases from J, leaving 15 bases between. Per germline, CDR1 MGHDK and CDR2 SYGVNS. The CDR3 reads CASSVRRGPQQFF. The CDR3 coding sequence is TGTGCCAGCAGTGTACGGCGGGGGCCTCAGCAGTTCTTC.

The chain uses TRBV7-9 and TRBJ2-2, with D possibly matching TRBD1 (5 bases). Trimming took off 1 base at V and 0 bases at J, with 12 bases between the two ends. Germline V gives CDR1 SEHNR, CDR2 FQNEAQ (reference sequence). This CDR3 is 17 amino acids long. CDR3 sequence: CASSLGGHFANTGELFF. CDR3 coding DNA: TGTGCCAGCAGCTTAGGAGGACACTTCGCGAACACCGGGGAGCTGTTTTTT. Drawing the rest from reference TRBV7-9 and TRBJ2-2, the complete variable domain is DTGVSQNPRHKITKRGQNVTFRCDPISEHNRLYWYRQTLGQGPEFLTYFQNEAQLEKSRLLSDRFSAERPKGSFSTLEIQRTEQGDSAMYLCASSLGGHFANTGELFFGEGSRLTVL.

This clonotype was counted only a few times. The V call is TRBV20-1, the J call TRBJ2-3, with 15 bases that match TRBD2. The CDR3 length is 17 residues. Germline V CDR1 and CDR2: DFQATT, SNEGSKA (reference sequence). The ends lost 3 bases at V and 4 bases at J; junction bases unmatched: 8. Written as DNA, the CDR3 is TGCAGTGCTAGTGGACTAGCGGGGGGGCCTCTCCCAGATACGCAGTATTTT. Its translation is CSASGLAGGPLPDTQYF.

The sample holds a few counts of this clonotype. The chain carries TRBV21-1 and TRBJ1-1; TRBD1, as called in the table, went unchecked against the DNA. TRBV21-1 is given as a pseudogene. The length of the CDR3 is 18 residues. CDR3 in DNA: TGTGCCAGCAGCAAAGGGGGGACAGGGGAGGTCGTGAACACTGAAGCTTTCTTT. Amino acid sequence: CASSKGGTGEVVNTEAFF.

The chain links TRBV11-3 to TRBJ1-6; D unresolved. Germline CDR1 SGHNT, CDR2 YENEEA. The V end was cut by 5 bases, the J end by 10 bases, with 12 bases between. This CDR3 spans 13 amino acids. CDR3 sequence reads: CASSQNGVSPLHF. In DNA form, the CDR3 reads TGTGCCAGCAGCCAAAACGGGGTGTCACCCCTCCACTTT.

This clonotype was seen more than once but under ten times. The chain joins TRBV24-1 to TRBJ2-1, with a tentative D call TRBD1 (6 bases). The CDR3 spans 15 residues. Germline V gene sequence: CDR1 KGHDR, CDR2 SFDVKD. Deletions cut 0 bases from V and 7 bases from J, with 12 bases between. CDR3 in amino acids: CATSDLAGAQNEQFF. DNA of the CDR3: TGTGCCACCAGTGATTTGGCAGGGGCGCAGAATGAGCAGTTCTTC.